Included here is one T cell receptor (beta chain) sequence, with context. It has no known antigen specificity. There are no base qualities to consult, and no much larger clone falls within one base. The cysteine opens and the phenylalanine closes a CDR3 of 11 amino acids. Of all the DNA, just the CDR3 is kept, 33 bases in frame from base 1. Trimming costs V 7 bases and J 5 bases, and their ends lie 8 bases apart. For CDR1 and CDR2, the germline V gene (reference sequence) lists MNHEY and SMNVEV. The data stem from a study of cytomegalovirus exposure and HLA in healthy donors (dated by TCRdb to the late 2010s). At the level of the whole study: According to an earlier analysis of 587 of the donors, about 180 million T cells yielded roughly 110 million unique TCR beta sequences and approximately 280 Gb of sequence data. An early release that covered some 640 HLA-typed donors contained approximately 290 gigabases of sequencing data and tens of millions of unique TCR sequences. Of the roughly 400 genotyped donors, roughly 80% were placed in the genetic ancestry cluster associated with self-reported Caucasian donors. The study aimed to test whether signatures of past pathogen exposure could be identified by cataloging public T cell receptors. Using immunosequencing, the study profiled T cell repertoires from some 670 subjects and related those repertoires to cytomegalovirus serostatus. Along with the approximately 650-subject first cohort, a separate validation cohort of 120 different subjects was used. The study combined high-throughput TCR immunosequencing, statistical association of individual TCRs with disease status, and machine learning to predict cytomegalovirus infection status. A later analysis re-analyzed previously published TCR beta repertoires from roughly 690 donors and added high-resolution HLA genotyping to study TCR occurrence patterns. Rather than using new phenotypic data, the later analysis identified candidate immune exposures from TCR beta sequences and from how often those sequences occurred across donors. An earlier analysis of around 640 of the donors used high-throughput TCR beta sequencing to judge whether each TCR beta V gene segment behaved as functional or pseudogenic. Donor age, sex, ethnicity and CMV serostatus were collected together with the repertoire data. A later genetic analysis took genome-wide SNP genotypes for about three fifths of the 666 donors and used that subset as a discovery cohort. Every repertoire in the discovery cohort had been generated on one and the same sequencing platform. Class I and class II HLA loci were covered by the typing at four-digit resolution. The number of typed donors differed by locus: about 629-630 for A, B, C, DRB1 and DQB1; approximately 540 for DQA1; 606 for DPA1; and around 450 for DPB1. Because of strong linkage in the cohort, roughly five DR-DQ haplotypes were treated as single units for association and clustering. Among some 400 genotyped donors of the cohort, an average of approximately 220,000 unique TCR beta nucleotide sequences was sequenced per donor, of which 15% to 20% were non-productive. Results and caveats for the whole study, not just this receptor: HLA typing was unavailable for some donors at each locus, so association tests used only the typed subset. In a later analysis, TCR association rates were found to vary across HLA loci, with the most associated TCRs seen for DRB1 alleles and the fewest for HLA-C alleles. A later analysis associated about 17,000 TCR beta sequences with specific HLA alleles at a false discovery rate of 0.05. CMV serostatus was the only immune exposure information available for the cohort. A cluster of highly shared sequence variants was judged likely to be a technical artifact of the sequencing pipeline. According to a later analysis, parvovirus B19, influenza, CMV and Epstein-Barr virus appeared linked to several top co-occurrence clusters. Most TCR sequences were seen in very few donors, while some public TCRs were found in many individuals. Some IMGT-functional V segments, including TRBV6-2 and TRBV6-3, could not be told apart with the 87-base-pair reads, so those segments were excluded. An association between a missense DCLRE1C variant and V-gene and J-gene trimming of TCR beta chains was found in a later genetic analysis and replicated in an independent cohort. According to a later analysis, most CMV-associated TCR beta chains appeared to be HLA-restricted, and the HLA associations seemed to be driven largely by CMV exposure. In a later analysis, HLA-associated TCR beta chains were found to be more clonally expanded and to have lower generation probabilities than equally common non-associated chains. According to a later genetic analysis, donors in an Asian-associated ancestry cluster had fewer N-insertions in productive TCRs than the approximately 630-donor mean. Because counts were too low, some 16 rarely observed V segments, including chromosome 9 orphons, were excluded from the earlier analysis of several hundred of the donors. The classifier was reported to diagnose cytomegalovirus status with high specificity and sensitivity in both the original cohort and the validation cohort. A further reported finding was that TCR beta sequences accurately predicted the HLA-A and HLA-B alleles for most subjects in the first cohort. A few of the identified cytomegalovirus-associated TCR beta chains were confirmed in vitro to be specific for cytomegalovirus antigens. In the study, some 160 TCR beta chains were listed as associated with cytomegalovirus. This cohort had only TCR beta chains sequenced, and the lack of alpha or paired-chain data limited which features could be detected. Linkage disequilibrium might explain the correlated functional status among segregating V segments, but an unknown experimental factor could not be excluded. Assigning TCR associations to individual alleles was difficult when HLA alleles, especially DR and DQ, strongly co-occurred. Presence/absence analyses assumed roughly uniform sequencing depth across donors, an assumption that may not hold. The authors suggested that the approach could potentially be extended to other disease states and immunological phenotypes. In an earlier analysis of about 540 of the donors, most TCR beta V segments were observed in productive rearrangements about 90% or about 30% of the time, broadly matching IMGT annotations.

Library method: the immunoSEQ multiplex PCR assay. For the multiplex PCR, a mixture combining 60 forward primers for TCR Vbeta segments and 13 reverse primers for TCR Jbeta segments was used. The CDR3 region of rearranged TCR beta genes was amplified from genomic DNA with a multiplex PCR assay. The Illumina HiSeq System was used to sequence the amplified TCR beta libraries as 87-base-pair reads. In the original analysis: Across the 666 repertoires, a later analysis counted some 81 million unique TCR beta chains, roughly 11 million of which were shared by at least two donors. Raw reads were error-corrected and collapsed into unique sequences with a nearest-neighbor algorithm that merged closely related sequences to remove PCR and sequencing errors. Alignment of CDR3 sequences to IMGT reference sequences was used to assign V, D and J gene segments. For a sequence to be retained, a match of at least six nucleotides to both a V gene segment and a J gene segment was required. A rearrangement counted as productive if the CDR3 had no stop codons and remained in frame with V and J, and every other rearrangement counted as non-productive. Following IMGT convention, CDR3 was defined as the stretch from the second conserved V-encoded cysteine up to the conserved J-encoded phenylalanine. The earlier analysis of 500 to 600 of the donors excluded sequences that lacked an unambiguous match to a single V gene segment. An earlier analysis of about 600 of the donors called V segments functional above 56.7% productive rearrangements and segregating when the between-donor standard deviation exceeded 5%. A statistical classification framework was developed to diagnose cytomegalovirus status using the catalog of TCR beta chain sequences. In a later analysis, V and J genes were assigned by comparing TCR nucleotide sequences against IMGT/GENE-DB human TR gene sequences. The TCRdist pipeline was used in a later analysis to assign CDR3 sequences and most-parsimonious VDJ recombination scenarios. In a later analysis, each TCR beta chain was defined by its CDR3 amino acid sequence together with its V-gene family, and reads without a unique V-gene family were excluded. A later analysis removed 500 to 650 highly shared, low-generation-probability nucleotide sequences to deal with suspected cross-contamination and a sequencing artifact. In a later analysis, a clonal expansion index was calculated for each public chain from normalized within-repertoire ranks of inferred template counts. In a later analysis, generation probabilities were computed using a VDJ recombination model fitted to out-of-frame rearrangements, and the results were checked against IGoR. A later analysis scored TCR-TCR, TCR-HLA and TCR-CMV co-occurrence with hypergeometric tests, applying a repertoire-size bias correction to TCR pairs. False discovery rates were estimated in a later analysis by permuting HLA or CMV assignments 20 times. In a later analysis, co-occurring TCRs were grouped with DBSCAN, and TCRdist sequence similarity was added when clustering was performed within HLA-allele-positive subsets. Repertoires with fewer than 30,000 or more than 120,000 public chains, plus five repertoires with anomalous nucleotide sharing, were excluded from co-occurrence clustering. Sourced from immuneACCESS, this table was stored by TCRdb with only in-frame sequences that have V and J called. A share of the clones is absent; for the studies checked, an unresolved V gene accounts for under half, and the remainder has no known explanation. V and J calls and clone size are as listed in that table; D and trimming were resolved from the DNA. The sample data list about 190,000 clones, and over 70% of these were observed just once. Clones ranked in the top ten supply around 2% of the sample.

The cohort was made up of approximately 700 healthy bone marrow donors. At the time of sampling, all cohort members were nominally healthy, though unrecorded immune exposures were likely present. The donor was CMV seropositive and was included in the group of 250 to 350 seropositive cohort members. Every donor gave a peripheral blood sample, and the peripheral blood mononuclear cells from that sample were used for TCR beta sequencing. The Qiagen DNeasy Blood Extraction Kit was used to extract genomic DNA from the blood cell samples. The sequence links TRBV27 to TRBJ1-1, with the identity of the D gene unclear. Sequencing used PBMCs. This clonotype originated in a woman aged 18 to 35 in good health and CMV-seropositive. The sequence in DNA is TGTGCCAGCAATGGCGGAACTGAAGCTTTCTTT. Translated, it reads CASNGGTEAFF.